The clone carrying this T cell receptor beta chain came up many times. Its antigen is unknown. This sample is part of a study of T cells in Graves' hyperthyroidism and ophthalmopathy. Study summary: The initial diagnosis was the point when peripheral blood was collected, ahead of any treatment.

The patients, who ranged from 18 to 65 in age, presented with newly diagnosed hyperthyroidism lasting under 2 months. Lactation, pregnancy, other autoimmune disease or uncontrolled infection excluded patients. Points from the study as a whole: Blood samples included most of the expanded thyroid clonotypes exceeding 0.001.

Deletions cut 6 bases from V and 1 base from J, with 13 bases between. Germline values: CDR1 MNHNS, CDR2 SASEGT. This CDR3 has 15 amino acids. RNA transcripts were the template for amplifying TCR beta CDR3 regions. A set of HTBI primers served as the primers for a first-round RT-PCR of the TCR CDR3. TCRdb re-called the multiplex PCR reads with MiXCR, one entry per CDR3 protein. Of roughly 200,000 distinct CDR3 sequences detected, about 17% appear once; the ten largest clones hold around 47%. Source material: blood. The chain combines TRBV6-1 with TRBJ1-5; D is possibly TRBD1 (5 bases). The receptor comes from a man aged 40-49 years with Graves' hyperthyroidism. In DNA, the CDR3 is TGTGCCAGCAGGCCACGGGGGACGAGCAATCAGCCCCAGCATTTT. Translated: CASRPRGTSNQPQHF.